The sequence of this TCR beta chain was determined in a study of cytomegalovirus exposure and HLA in healthy donors. Findings and limits, study-wide: Usually a TCR sequence was rare, but some public TCRs were found in many donors. Among TCR beta chains, those listed as cytomegalovirus-associated numbered over 150. CMV antigen specificity was confirmed in vitro for a few CMV-associated chains.

As concerns this clone: Antigen unknown.

The donors were part of the validation cohort of 95 to 150 subjects. That cohort was separate from the first cohort, which comprised 670 or so subjects. Sequenced by immunoSEQ multiplex PCR; TCRdb stores in-frame clones only, minus some. Of over 110,000 clones in the sample, more than 75% were seen once. J was trimmed by 4 bases and V by 3 bases; bases with no gene match: 8. The CDR3 loop spans 16 amino acids. The germline gives CDR1 MNHEY, CDR2 SMNVEV (reference sequence). Sequencing used PBMCs. The rearrangement joins TRBV27 to TRBJ1-5; 8 nucleotides line up with TRBD1. The clonotype originates from a young man in good health and CMV-seropositive. The CDR3 sequence is CASSLTLDRGNQPQHF. In nucleotides, the CDR3 is TGTGCCAGCAGTTTGACGCTCGACAGGGGAAATCAGCCCCAGCATTTT.